This TCR beta chain stems from a study of response to subunit inactivated influenza vaccine. This clonotype was seen at least ten times. Germline loops: CDR1 LGHNA, CDR2 YNFKEQ. The CDR3 spans 16 residues. Losses at the gene ends were 4 bases for V and 5 bases for J; bases not matched to a gene: 14. TCRdb reanalysed the RT-PCR reads using MiXCR and keeps one entry per CDR3 protein. The sample includes 500,000 to 750,000 distinct CDR3 sequences, 14% seen only once; the top ten take around 10%. The chain joins TRBV4-2 to TRBJ2-7; the match to TRBD2 covers 7 bases. The sample was PBMCs from blood, taken 11 to 12 days after vaccination. This TCR came from a man between 45 and 60 years old who received an inactivated influenza vaccine. This CDR3 reads CASSPGALAGVHEQYF. The DNA for the CDR3 is TGTGCCAGCAGCCCCGGCGCCTTGGCGGGAGTACACGAGCAGTACTTC.